This T cell receptor (beta chain) came from a study of T cells after posttransplantation cyclophosphamide. Unmatched junction bases numbered 2, after V lost 9 bases and J lost 2 bases. The length of the CDR3 is 15 residues. Germline assignment: CDR1 SGHTA and CDR2 FQGTGA. This related bone marrow graft donor gave peripheral blood on the day of marrow donation. The study's findings and limits: Tissue-infiltrating T cells from skin or gut overlapped little with blood T cells. Later post-transplant blood repertoires were often dominated by donor CD8+ memory clones. Recipient CMV seropositivity and CMV reactivation strongly tracked TRB clonality.

This clone showed up many times. What it binds is not known. Generated by immunoSEQ multiplex PCR, the TCRdb table keeps only in-frame clones and is missing some. Listed for the sample are tens of thousands of clones, none seen a single time. The sequenced sample was PBMCs. The sequence was collected from a man aged 40-49 years in good health, CMV-negative, and a related stem cell transplant donor. The rearrangement joins TRBV7-3 to TRBJ2-1, with TRBD2 matching over 15 bases. CDR3 sequence reads: CASGTSGGTYNEQFF. The CDR3 DNA follows: TGTGCCAGTGGGACTAGCGGGGGGACCTACAATGAGCAGTTCTTC.